One T cell receptor beta chain is described in this entry. Its antigen is not identified. The sample has other DNA sequences that encode this CDR3 too. Germline V lookup: CDR1 SGHAT, CDR2 FQNNGV. CDR3 length: 14 residues. Trimming pared 3 bases from V and 0 bases from J, leaving 9 bases between. This sample was taken from a study of shared clonotypes between healthy human individuals. General study points: Across subsets, estimated richness was generally greater for naive than for memory populations.

The repertoire was sequenced with immunoSEQ multiplex PCR; TCRdb's copy has only in-frame clones and lacks some. The sample yields approximately 710,000 clones, roughly 88% seen once. Specimen: memory CD8+ T cells from PBMCs. Subset noted: CD45RO+ cells pooled with CCR7-negative TemRA cells. The chain employs TRBV11-2 and TRBJ2-7; weak D call: TRBD2 (6 bases). The clonotype was recovered from a man between 18 and 35 years old in good health. Some clones in this sample may be carry-over from other donors' samples. The CDR3 nucleotides read TGTGCCAGCAGCTTGGGACTTCGCTCCTACGAGCAGTACTTC. This translates into CASSLGLRSYEQYF. Full variable domain (rest looked up from reference TRBV11-2 and TRBJ2-7): EAGVAQSPRYKIIEKRQSVAFWCNPISGHATLYWYQQILGQGPKLLIQFQNNGVVDDSQLPKDRFSAERLKGVDSTLKIQPAKLEDSAVYLCASSLGLRSYEQYFGPGTRLTVT.